The 21 T cell receptor beta chains in this list originate from one sample, sequenced in a study of blood T cell repertoires in COVID-19. The table came from immunoSEQ multiplex PCR; TCRdb's copy has only in-frame clones and leaves some out. The sample holds under 55,000 clones, about 90% seen once. The material sequenced was peripheral blood. Receptor source: a woman of 80 years or more with COVID-19, enrolled during active disease.

In regard to this clone: The junction departs from the called germline gene at one end, perhaps through a read error. J is TRBJ1-5 and V is TRBV19, with TRBD1 matching over 12 bases. Germline CDR1 LNHDA, CDR2 SQIVND (reference sequence). There are 16 residues in the CDR3. CDR3 amino acids: CASTRGDRGRKQPQHF. The CDR3 coding sequence is TGTGCCAGTACCCGAGGGGACAGGGGGCGCAAACAGCCCCAGCATTTT.

The genes are TRBV11-2 and TRBJ1-5; 7 bases map to TRBD1. The CDR3 length is 17 residues. CDR1 is SGHAT, CDR2 FQNNGV, per germline. The junction had 14 bases not matched to a gene; V was cut back by 1 base and J by 8 bases. In DNA, the CDR3 is TGTGCCAGCAGCTTAGGCGGGGACAGAGGAGGAAGGGAGCCCCAGCATTTT. It yields the protein CASSLGGDRGGREPQHF.

This clone was counted between two and nine times. The chain uses TRBV6-7 and TRBJ1-5, with 7 bases fitting TRBD1. TRBV6-7 is flagged as an ORF with uncertain function. The ends lost 2 bases at V and 4 bases at J; junction bases unmatched: 14. The length of the CDR3 is 18 residues. As DNA, the CDR3 is TGTGCCAGCAGTTACAGGGGGCTATTAACCAGCCGAAATCAGCCCCAGCATTTT. Its protein product is CASSYRGLLTSRNQPQHF.

The chain recombines TRBV10-1 with TRBJ2-7; TRBD2 might be the D (5 bases). The CDR3 loop spans 13 amino acids. Trimming left V 3 bases short and J 1 base short, with 7 bases between. Germline V CDR1 and CDR2: WNHNN, SYGVQD (reference sequence). Written as DNA, the CDR3 is TGCGCCAGCAGTGAAGGCGGGTCCTACGAGCAGTACTTC. Protein: CASSEGGSYEQYF.

The chain links TRBV19 to TRBJ2-1, with 9 bases fitting TRBD1. Germline CDR1 and CDR2: LNHDA and SQIVND (reference sequence). The trim removed 6 bases at V and 9 bases at J, leaving 9 bases unmatched. The CDR3 is 14 amino acids. This CDR3 reads CASSKTRQGGEQFF. CDR3 in DNA: TGTGCCAGTAGCAAAACCCGACAGGGGGGTGAGCAGTTCTTC. Supplemented by reference TRBV19 and TRBJ2-1, the full variable domain reads DGGITQSPKYLFRKEGQNVTLSCEQNLNHDAMYWYRQDPGQGLRLIYYSQIVNDFQKGDIAEGYSVSREKKESFPLTVTSAQKNPTAFYLCASSKTRQGGEQFFGPGTRLTVL.

The V and J genes are TRBV29-1 and TRBJ2-7, with 7 bases that match TRBD1. CDR3 size: 14 residues. Looked up from germline, CDR1 is SQVTM and CDR2 is ANQGSEA. V trimming: 0 bases; J trimming: 2 bases; junction bases outside the gene matches: 4. This chain's CDR3 is CSVEEGGVPYEQYF. In nucleotides, the CDR3 is TGCAGCGTTGAAGAAGGGGGCGTCCCCTACGAGCAGTACTTC.

The chain carries TRBV19 and TRBJ1-5, with D maybe TRBD1 (5 bases). The CDR3 length is 13 residues. Germline lookup yields CDR1 LNHDA and CDR2 SQIVND (reference sequence). The V gene lost 8 bases and the J gene lost 2 bases, with 10 bases spanning the gap. CDR3 coding DNA: TGTGCCAGTGGAGGGGTTGGCAATCAGCCCCAGCATTTT. Translating it yields CASGGVGNQPQHF.

This clone was found a few times. The CDR3 is CASSAYASSSGGDYEQYF. The CDR3 coding sequence is TGTGCCAGCAGCGCTTACGCCTCTTCTAGCGGGGGGGACTACGAGCAGTACTTC. This rearrangement joins TRBV7-9 to TRBJ2-7; 12 bases agree with TRBD2. The length of the CDR3 is 18 residues. With 5 bases clipped from V and 3 bases from J, the junction kept 14 bases outside the gene matches. In germline, CDR1 is SEHNR, CDR2 FQNEAQ (reference sequence).

CDR3 sequence: CASSQGTSGRVHEQFF. CDR3 coding DNA: TGTGCCAGCAGCCAAGGGACTAGCGGGAGGGTCCATGAGCAGTTCTTC. This chain joins TRBV7-2 and TRBJ2-1, with TRBD2 identical over 16 bases. The CDR3 length is 16 residues. The ends lost 5 bases at V and 8 bases at J; junction bases unmatched: 6. CDR1 SGHTA and CDR2 FQGNSA come from the germline V gene.

CDR3 in DNA: TGTGCCAGCAGCCCGTGGGACAGGGGCTCTGGAAACACCATATATTTT. Protein: CASSPWDRGSGNTIYF. This chain links TRBV7-9 with TRBJ1-3; 10 bases are shared with TRBD1. V was clipped by 5 bases and J by 0 bases; unmatched bases: 4. The germline V gene has CDR1 SEHNR and CDR2 FQNEAQ (reference sequence). CDR3 size: 16 residues.

The chain couples TRBV19 to TRBJ2-1; 11 nucleotides agree with TRBD2. Germline CDR1 is LNHDA and CDR2 is SQIVND (reference sequence). V was clipped by 4 bases and J by 8 bases; unmatched bases: 10. This CDR3 comprises 16 residues. The CDR3 DNA reads as TGTGCCAGTAGTAAATATAGCGGGAGGGCCGTCGATGAGCAGTTCTTC. It codes for CASSKYSGRAVDEQFF.

The chain joins TRBV5-1 to TRBJ1-2, with unresolved D. V was clipped by 4 bases and J by 8 bases, with 15 bases between them. This CDR3 has 13 amino acids. Germline CDR1 SGHRS, CDR2 YFSETQ. The CDR3 coding sequence is TGCGCCAGCAGCGTCTGGGAGGGAGGGGGCTACACCTTC. It codes for CASSVWEGGGYTF.

The V call is TRBV5-5, the J call TRBJ2-2; 11 bases line up with TRBD1. The V segment lost 4 bases and the J segment 6 bases; nucleotides outside the gene matches: 2. The CDR3 spans 14 residues. In germline, CDR1 is SGHKS, CDR2 YYEKEE (reference sequence). This CDR3 reads CASSRTGGSGELFF. The DNA of the CDR3 is TGTGCCAGCAGCCGGACAGGGGGCTCCGGGGAGCTGTTTTTT.

CDR3 bases: TGTGCCAGCAGCTTAGTTCTAACCCATACGCAGTATTTT. Amino acid sequence: CASSLVLTHTQYF. The V call is TRBV11-1, the J call TRBJ2-3; D not certain. The CDR3 contains 13 residues. V dropped 1 base and J dropped 7 bases, with 9 bases sitting between them. The germline gives CDR1 SGHAT, CDR2 FQDESV (reference sequence).

The chain has TRBV3-1 (or the pseudogene TRBV3-2) and TRBJ1-1; tentatively, D is TRBD1 (6 bases). V was shortened by 2 bases and J by 0 bases, with 19 bases between the two germline ends. The CDR3 loop spans 18 amino acids. Per germline, CDR1 LGHDT and CDR2 YNNKEL (reference sequence). The CDR3 region is CASSQRLGDRPMNTEAFF. CDR3 sequence (DNA): TGTGCCAGCAGCCAAAGATTGGGCGACAGGCCCATGAACACTGAAGCTTTCTTT.

The chain links TRBV27 to TRBJ2-6; D is unclear. The length of the CDR3 is 15 residues. CDR1 and CDR2 (germline): MNHEY, SMNVEV (reference sequence). The germline V and J ends were trimmed by 4 bases and 0 bases, with 7 bases remaining between them. The CDR3 region is CASSSRYSGANVLTF. The CDR3 nucleotides read TGTGCCAGCAGTTCTCGCTACTCTGGGGCCAACGTCCTGACTTTC.

There are a few counts of this clone. This sequence joins TRBV4-2 and TRBJ2-7, with unresolved D. Germline CDR1 reads LGHNA; CDR2 reads YNFKEQ. The CDR3 sequence is 15 residues long. The V and J ends lost 0 bases and 3 bases respectively, with 12 bases between them. The CDR3 protein is CASSQDDGRNYEQYF. CDR3 DNA: TGTGCCAGCAGCCAAGATGATGGCAGGAACTACGAGCAGTACTTC.

The gene calls are TRBV19 and TRBJ1-5; no firm D call. The CDR3 is made up of 15 amino acids. Between the trimmed V and J ends, which lost 3 bases and 3 bases, there was a span of 12 bases. From germline, CDR1 is LNHDA and CDR2 SQIVND (reference sequence). The CDR3 is CASSMYGGVNQPQHF. The CDR3 coding sequence is TGTGCCAGTAGTATGTACGGCGGCGTCAATCAGCCCCAGCATTTT.

The V and J genes are TRBV11-3 and TRBJ2-7, with D maybe TRBD2 (5 bases). The CDR3 is 12 amino acids. The germline V gene encodes CDR1 SGHNT and CDR2 YENEEA. Between the trimmed V and J ends, which lost 5 bases and 0 bases, there was a span of 5 bases. CDR3 sequence (DNA): TGTGCCAGCAGCGGGAGCTCCTACGAGCAGTACTTC. Amino acid sequence: CASSGSSYEQYF.

CDR3 nucleotide sequence: TGTGCCAGCAGGGTTACAGGGTTAAGCTCCTATAATTCACCCCTCCACTTT. As protein: CASRVTGLSSYNSPLHF. The rearrangement joins TRBV28 to TRBJ1-6; D might be TRBD1 (6 bases). The CDR3 runs 17 residues. Germline lookup yields CDR1 MDHEN and CDR2 SYDVKM. V was shortened by 6 bases and J by 0 bases, with 15 bases between the two germline ends. Using reference TRBV28 and TRBJ1-6 for the parts outside the CDR3, the full variable domain is DVKVTQSSRYLVKRTGEKVFLECVQDMDHENMFWYRQDPGLGLRLIYFSYDVKMKEKGDIPEGYSVSREKKERFSLILESASTNQTSMYLCASRVTGLSSYNSPLHFGNGTRLTVT.

This chain uses TRBV5-4 with TRBJ2-2; 11 bases match TRBD2. The length of the CDR3 is 17 residues. With V trimmed by 2 bases and J by 3 bases, 6 bases remained unmatched. From germline, CDR1 is SGHNT and CDR2 YYREEE (reference sequence). The CDR3 sequence is CASSFGLAGGDTGELFF. The CDR3, as DNA: TGTGCCAGCAGCTTTGGGTTAGCGGGAGGGGACACCGGGGAGCTGTTTTTT.